This TCR beta chain was recovered during a study of blood T cell repertoires in COVID-19. For the study at large: The United States, Italy and Spain were the sources of the acute and convalescent COVID-19 samples. The analysed material was cDNA or gDNA that came from T cells, B-cell-depleted T cells, or PBMCs.

Original processing notes: Cell counts per sample came from amplifying reference gene primers. The assay was immunoSEQ multiplex PCR, and TCRdb's table has in-frame clones only and misses some. V and J calls plus clone size are reproduced from that table; the DNA served to infer D and trimming. The table includes approximately 160,000 clones, 84% detected once. With 4 bases clipped from V and 7 bases from J, the junction kept 9 bases outside the gene matches. Germline loops: CDR1 LGHNA, CDR2 YNFKEQ. CDR3 length equals 18 residues. Sequencing used peripheral blood. The chain couples TRBV4-2 to TRBJ2-2; TRBD2 matches at 16 bases. This sequence was found in a middle-aged man who had recovered from COVID-19. CDR3 bases: TGTGCCAGCAGCCGGGGACTAGCGGGGGGGCCTATTAACGGGGAGCTGTTTTTT. As protein: CASSRGLAGGPINGELFF.